Below are 14 T cell receptor beta chains sequenced from a single sample in a study of T cells in tuberculosis (dated by TCRdb to 2016 to 2019). Libraries were built with the immunoSEQ multiplex PCR assay. TCRdb retrieved this table from immuneACCESS and kept in-frame rearrangements only. Not all clones are present; in checked studies, unresolved V genes account for under half, and no reason is known for the remainder. The sample records under 50,000 clones, 95% of which are singletons. The top ten constitute 3% to 4% of the sample. Sequenced material: PBMCs. These receptors were obtained from a donor aged 10-30 years with latent tuberculosis or without tuberculosis infection.

CDR3 residues: CASSLSRFPFSYNEQFF. CDR3 bases: TGTGCCAGCAGCTTATCACGGTTTCCTTTTTCCTACAATGAGCAGTTCTTC. V and J are TRBV7-8 and TRBJ2-1; D is unclear. Germline V gene lookup returns CDR1 SGHVS and CDR2 FQNEAQ. The CDR3 spans 17 residues. V gave up 2 bases and J gave up 1 base, with 15 bases separating them.

This chain connects TRBV5-6 to TRBJ2-5, with D perhaps TRBD1 (5 bases). The CDR3 has 15 residues. V was cut by 0 bases and J by 4 bases, with 13 bases left in between. The germline V gene has CDR1 SGHDT and CDR2 YYEEEE. CDR3 coding DNA: TGTGCCAGCAGCTTGGATCAGGGATGGCGAGAGACCCAGTACTTC. As protein: CASSLDQGWRETQYF.

In DNA, the CDR3 is TGCGCCAGCAGTCGAGACAGGAACACTGAAGCTTTCTTT. It is translated as CASSRDRNTEAFF. The chain combines TRBV5-1 with TRBJ1-1, with D perhaps matching TRBD1 (5 bases). CDR3 size: 13 residues. Germline CDR1 is SGHRS and CDR2 is YFSETQ. V dropped 5 bases and J dropped 1 base, with 9 bases sitting between them.

This clone was detected only once. The chain links TRBV9 to TRBJ1-3; D is possibly TRBD1 (6 bases). CDR3 length: 14 residues. The V end lost 0 bases, the J end lost 3 bases, and 7 bases lay between the germline ends. Per germline, CDR1 SGDLS and CDR2 YYNGEE. The CDR3 region is CASSVEGVGNTIYF. In DNA, the CDR3 is TGTGCCAGCAGCGTAGAGGGGGTTGGAAACACCATATATTTT.

The gene calls are TRBV28 and TRBJ1-2; 10 bases map to TRBD1. In germline, CDR1 is MDHEN, CDR2 SYDVKM. Losses at the gene ends were 5 bases for V and 2 bases for J; bases not matched to a gene: 11. This CDR3 spans 17 amino acids. CDR3 nucleotide sequence: TGTGCCAGCAGTGTTAAAGACGGACAGGGGGTAAACTATGGCTACACCTTC. As protein: CASSVKDGQGVNYGYTF.

J is TRBJ1-6 and V is TRBV5-8; 9 bases agree with TRBD1. Unmatched junction bases numbered 21, after V lost 4 bases and J lost 7 bases. The CDR3 is 20 amino acids. CDR1 is SGHTS and CDR2 is YDEGEE in the germline V gene. CDR3 region: CASSLWINPGSGTGNSPLHF. The DNA for the CDR3 is TGTGCCAGCAGCCTCTGGATCAACCCCGGCTCGGGGACAGGGAATTCACCCCTCCACTTT.

This chain connects TRBV5-4 to TRBJ1-4; tentative D call: TRBD1 (5 bases). Deletions cut 0 bases from V and 7 bases from J, with 16 bases between. The length of the CDR3 is 16 residues. Germline values: CDR1 SGHNT, CDR2 YYREEE (reference sequence). The CDR3 region has the DNA TGTGCCAGCAGCTTGGACCCGTACAGGCTAGGTGAAAAACTGTTTTTT. Protein: CASSLDPYRLGEKLFF.

The rearrangement joins TRBV5-6 to TRBJ1-1; possibly TRBD1 for D (5 bases). Trimming pared 0 bases from V and 2 bases from J, leaving 8 bases between. This CDR3 has 14 amino acids. CDR1 and CDR2 (germline): SGHDT, YYEEEE. The CDR3 here is CASSLDRSNTEAFF. The CDR3, as DNA: TGTGCCAGCAGCTTGGACAGGTCAAACACTGAAGCTTTCTTT.

The V call is TRBV4-3, the J call TRBJ1-2; TRBD1 might be the D (5 bases). The germline V and J ends were trimmed by 3 bases and 0 bases, with 11 bases remaining between them. The CDR3 is 15 residues long. Germline V gives CDR1 LGHNA, CDR2 YSLEER. The CDR3 is CASSQEGRANYGYTF. The CDR3 nucleotides are TGCGCCAGCAGCCAGGAGGGACGGGCTAACTATGGCTACACCTTC.

The gene calls are TRBV11-1 and TRBJ2-2; 8 bases line up with TRBD2. Germline V gene lookup returns CDR1 SGHAT and CDR2 FQDESV (reference sequence). V dropped 1 base and J dropped 0; count of bases not matched to a gene: 1. The CDR3 totals 16 residues. The CDR3: CASSLDGGANTGELFF. The CDR3 nucleotides read TGTGCCAGCAGCTTAGACGGGGGGGCGAACACCGGGGAGCTGTTTTTT.

The chain joins TRBV18 to TRBJ1-2; the D is unclear. V was cut by 2 bases and J by 7 bases, with 11 bases left in between. This CDR3 comprises 13 residues. Germline V CDR1 and CDR2: KGHSH, LQKENI. The CDR3 DNA follows: TGTGCCAGCTCACCAGACGAGGGAACTGGCTACACCTTC. Translation gives CASSPDEGTGYTF.

The chain joins TRBV25-1 to TRBJ2-2; TRBD1 matches at 7 bases. V dropped 5 bases and J dropped 5; count of bases not matched to a gene: 14. Germline V gene lookup returns CDR1 MGHDK and CDR2 SYGVNS. The CDR3 is 17 amino acids. The chain's CDR3 is CASSRIGDRDTTGELFF. The CDR3 nucleotides are TGTGCCAGCAGTCGAATAGGCGACAGGGACACTACCGGGGAGCTGTTTTTT.

A single count supports this clone. The rearrangement uses TRBV7-9 and TRBJ1-2; TRBD1 matches 8 bases. Per germline, CDR1 SEHNR and CDR2 FQNEAQ (reference sequence). The junction had 5 bases not matched to a gene; V was cut back by 1 base and J by 4 bases. The CDR3 is 15 amino acids. The DNA of the CDR3 is TGTGCCAGCAGCTTAGAGGACAGGGCCACCTATGGCTACACCTTC. This translates into CASSLEDRATYGYTF.

The chain joins TRBV30 to TRBJ2-1; 10 nucleotides align to TRBD1. Trimming took 5 bases from V and 7 from J; bases not matched to a gene: 11. CDR1 and CDR2 (germline): GTSNPN, SVGIG (reference sequence). This CDR3 is built from 15 residues. The CDR3 bases are TGTGCCTGGGACCAAGGGACAGGGGCAGGGAATGAGCAGTTCTTC. Protein product: CAWDQGTGAGNEQFF.